This T cell receptor beta chain was identified in a study of blood T cell repertoires in COVID-19. Produced via immunoSEQ multiplex PCR; TCRdb's table is partial and in-frame only. The profile shows 190,000 or so clones, less than 80% of them singletons. The V and J ends lost 5 bases and 1 base respectively, with 15 bases between them. This CDR3 contains 15 residues. In germline, CDR1 is MDHEN, CDR2 SYDVKM. Sequenced: peripheral blood. The TCR originated in a man aged 50-60 years who had recovered from COVID-19. This chain links TRBV28 with TRBJ2-7, with D maybe TRBD1 (5 bases). The CDR3 region is CASSRAQGSSYEQYF. DNA of the CDR3: TGTGCCAGCAGTCGAGCCCAGGGTAGTTCCTACGAGCAGTACTTC.